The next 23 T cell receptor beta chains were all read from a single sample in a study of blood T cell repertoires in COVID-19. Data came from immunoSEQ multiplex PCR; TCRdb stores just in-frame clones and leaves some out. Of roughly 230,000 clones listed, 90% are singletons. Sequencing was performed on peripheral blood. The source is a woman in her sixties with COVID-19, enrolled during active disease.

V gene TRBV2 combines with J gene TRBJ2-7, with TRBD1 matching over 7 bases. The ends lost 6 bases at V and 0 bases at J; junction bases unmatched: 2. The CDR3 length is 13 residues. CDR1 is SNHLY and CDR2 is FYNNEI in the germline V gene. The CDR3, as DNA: TGTGCCAGCAGGACAGGGAGCTCCTACGAGCAGTACTTC. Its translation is CASRTGSSYEQYF. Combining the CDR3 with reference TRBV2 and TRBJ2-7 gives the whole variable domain EPEVTQTPSHQVTQMGQEVILRCVPISNHLYFYWYRQILGQKVEFLVSFYNNEISEKSEIFDDQFSVERPDGSNFTLKIRSTKLEDSAMYFCASRTGSSYEQYFGPGTRLTVT.

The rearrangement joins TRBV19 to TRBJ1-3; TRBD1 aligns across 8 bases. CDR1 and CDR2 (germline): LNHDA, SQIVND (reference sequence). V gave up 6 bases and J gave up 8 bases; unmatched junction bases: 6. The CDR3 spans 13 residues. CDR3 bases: TGTGCCAGTAGAACACAGGGGGAAGACACCATATATTTT. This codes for CASRTQGEDTIYF.

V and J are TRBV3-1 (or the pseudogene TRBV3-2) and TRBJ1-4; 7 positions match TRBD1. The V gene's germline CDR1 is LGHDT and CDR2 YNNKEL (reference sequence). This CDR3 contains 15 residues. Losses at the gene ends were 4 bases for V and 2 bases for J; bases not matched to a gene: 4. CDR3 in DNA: TGTGCCAGCAGCCCCGTACAGGGGACTAATGAAAAACTGTTTTTT. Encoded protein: CASSPVQGTNEKLFF.

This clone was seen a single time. The CDR3: CASSIAGNEQYF. The CDR3 DNA sequence: TGTGCCAGCAGCATTGCAGGGAACGAGCAGTACTTC. The chain uses TRBV5-4 and TRBJ2-7; the D gene is possibly TRBD1 (5 bases). Trimming cost V 4 bases and J 5 bases, with 10 bases left between them. This CDR3 has 12 residues. The germline gives CDR1 SGHNT, CDR2 YYREEE (reference sequence).

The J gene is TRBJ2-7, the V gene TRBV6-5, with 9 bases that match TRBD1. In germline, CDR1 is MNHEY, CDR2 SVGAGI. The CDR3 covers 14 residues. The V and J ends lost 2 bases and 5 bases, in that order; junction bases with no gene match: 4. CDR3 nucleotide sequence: TGTGCCAGCAGTTACAGGGACAGGGACCACGAGCAGTACTTC. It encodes CASSYRDRDHEQYF.

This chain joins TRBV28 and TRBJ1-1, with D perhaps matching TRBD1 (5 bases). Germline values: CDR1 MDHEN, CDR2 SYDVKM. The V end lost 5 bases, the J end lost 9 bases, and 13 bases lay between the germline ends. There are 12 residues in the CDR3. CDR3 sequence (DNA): TGTGCCAGCAGTCTGGGAGGGGAGAAAGCTTTCTTT. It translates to CASSLGGEKAFF.

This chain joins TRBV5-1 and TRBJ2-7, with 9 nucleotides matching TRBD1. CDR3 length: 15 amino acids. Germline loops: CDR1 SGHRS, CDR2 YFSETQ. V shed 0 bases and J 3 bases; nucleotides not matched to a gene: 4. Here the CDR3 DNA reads TGCGCCAGCAGCTTGGCGGGGACAGGGCACTACGAGCAGTACTTC. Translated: CASSLAGTGHYEQYF.

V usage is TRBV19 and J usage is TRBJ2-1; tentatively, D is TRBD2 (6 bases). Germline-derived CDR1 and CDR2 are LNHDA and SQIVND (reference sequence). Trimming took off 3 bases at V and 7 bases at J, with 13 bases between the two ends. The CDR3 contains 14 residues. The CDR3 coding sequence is TGTGCCAGTAGTATTTCCCCAGCGGGTAATGAGCAGTTCTTC. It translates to CASSISPAGNEQFF.

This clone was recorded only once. CDR3 coding DNA: TGTGCCAGCAGCTTAGACGCGCCTCAGCCCCAGCATTTT. It specifies CASSLDAPQPQHF. V gene TRBV11-2 combines with J gene TRBJ1-5; no clear D gene. Germline V gene data show CDR1 as SGHAT and CDR2 as FQNNGV. Trimming removed 0 bases from V and 6 bases from J, with 6 bases in between. The CDR3 loop spans 13 amino acids.

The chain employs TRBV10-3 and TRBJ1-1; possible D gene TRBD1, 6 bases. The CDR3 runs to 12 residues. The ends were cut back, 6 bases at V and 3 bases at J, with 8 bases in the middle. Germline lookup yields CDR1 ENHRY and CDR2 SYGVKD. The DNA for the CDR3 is TGTGCCATCAGGGCAGGGGACACTGAAGCTTTCTTT. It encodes CAIRAGDTEAFF.

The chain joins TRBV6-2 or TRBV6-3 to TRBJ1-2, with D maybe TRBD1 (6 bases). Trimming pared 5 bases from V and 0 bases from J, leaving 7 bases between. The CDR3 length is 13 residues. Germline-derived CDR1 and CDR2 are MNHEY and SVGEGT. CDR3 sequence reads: CASSRTANYGYTF. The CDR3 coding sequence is TGTGCCAGCAGTCGGACAGCTAACTATGGCTACACCTTC.

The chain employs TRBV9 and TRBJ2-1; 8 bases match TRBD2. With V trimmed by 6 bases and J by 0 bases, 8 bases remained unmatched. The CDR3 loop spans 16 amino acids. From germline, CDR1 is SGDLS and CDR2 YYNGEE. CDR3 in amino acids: CASTGGERSSYNEQFF. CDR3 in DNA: TGTGCCAGCACCGGGGGGGAGCGCAGCTCCTACAATGAGCAGTTCTTC.

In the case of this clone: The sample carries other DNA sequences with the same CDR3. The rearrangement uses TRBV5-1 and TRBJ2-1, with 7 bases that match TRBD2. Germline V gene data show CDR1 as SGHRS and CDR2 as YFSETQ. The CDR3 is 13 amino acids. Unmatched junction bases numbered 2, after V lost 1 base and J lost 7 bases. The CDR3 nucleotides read TGCGCCAGCAGCTTGTCCGGGGGGAATGAGCAGTTCTTC. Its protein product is CASSLSGGNEQFF.

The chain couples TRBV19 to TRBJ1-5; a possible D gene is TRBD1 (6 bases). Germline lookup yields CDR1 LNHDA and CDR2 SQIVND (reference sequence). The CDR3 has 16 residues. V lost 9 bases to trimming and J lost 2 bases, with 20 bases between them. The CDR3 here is CASNPHRALRNQPQHF. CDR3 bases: TGTGCCAGCAACCCCCACAGGGCCCTTCGCAATCAGCCCCAGCATTTT.

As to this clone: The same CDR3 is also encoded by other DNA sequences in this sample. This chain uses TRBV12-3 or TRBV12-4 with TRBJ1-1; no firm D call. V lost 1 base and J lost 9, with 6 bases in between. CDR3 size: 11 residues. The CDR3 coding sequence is TGTGCCAGCAGTTTAGGGCAGAAAGCTTTCTTT. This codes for CASSLGQKAFF.

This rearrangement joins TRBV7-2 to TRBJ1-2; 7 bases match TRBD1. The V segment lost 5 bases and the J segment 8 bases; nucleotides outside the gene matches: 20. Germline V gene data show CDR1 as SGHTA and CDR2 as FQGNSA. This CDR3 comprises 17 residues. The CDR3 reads CASSPGIRDSRLRGYTF. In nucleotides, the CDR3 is TGTGCCAGCAGCCCAGGGATCCGGGACAGCCGTCTTAGGGGCTACACCTTC.

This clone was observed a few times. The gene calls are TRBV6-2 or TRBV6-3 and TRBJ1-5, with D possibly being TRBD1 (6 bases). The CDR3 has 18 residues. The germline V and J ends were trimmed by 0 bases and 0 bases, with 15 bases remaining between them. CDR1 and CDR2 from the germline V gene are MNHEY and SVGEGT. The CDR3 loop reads CASSYSYFDRYSNQPQHF. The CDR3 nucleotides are TGTGCCAGCAGTTACTCCTACTTCGACAGGTATAGCAATCAGCCCCAGCATTTT.

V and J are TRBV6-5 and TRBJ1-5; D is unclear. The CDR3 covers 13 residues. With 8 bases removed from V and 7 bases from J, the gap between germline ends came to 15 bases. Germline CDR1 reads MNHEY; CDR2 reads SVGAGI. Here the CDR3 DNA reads TGTGCCAGCGGAAGAGGGAGAGGGCAGCCCCAGCATTTT. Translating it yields CASGRGRGQPQHF.

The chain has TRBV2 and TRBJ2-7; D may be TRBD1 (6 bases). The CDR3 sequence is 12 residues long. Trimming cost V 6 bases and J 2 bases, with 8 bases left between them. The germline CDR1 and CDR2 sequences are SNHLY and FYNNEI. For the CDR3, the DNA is TGTGCCAGCAGGAGACAGGCCTACGAGCAGTACTTC. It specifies CASRRQAYEQYF.

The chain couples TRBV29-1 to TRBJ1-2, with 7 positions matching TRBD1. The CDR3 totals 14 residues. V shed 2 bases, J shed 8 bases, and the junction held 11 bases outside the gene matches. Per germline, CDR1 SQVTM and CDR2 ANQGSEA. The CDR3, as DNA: TGCAGCGTTGAACAGGGGGGTGGTGTGCGGGGCTACACCTTC. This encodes CSVEQGGGVRGYTF.

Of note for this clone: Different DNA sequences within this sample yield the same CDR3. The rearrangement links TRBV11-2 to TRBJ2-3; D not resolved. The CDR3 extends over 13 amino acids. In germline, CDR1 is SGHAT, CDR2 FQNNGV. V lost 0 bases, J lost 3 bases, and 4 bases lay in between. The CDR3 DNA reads TGTGCCAGCAGCTTAGATCGGACAGATACGCAGTATTTT. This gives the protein CASSLDRTDTQYF.

The CDR3 spells CASRPEAVSNQPQHF. The CDR3 DNA reads TGTGCCAGCAGGCCTGAGGCAGTTAGCAATCAGCCCCAGCATTTT. The chain couples TRBV7-9 to TRBJ1-5; D uncertain. The CDR3 is made up of 15 amino acids. In germline, CDR1 is SEHNR, CDR2 FQNEAQ (reference sequence). V was shortened by 6 bases and J by 0 bases, with 12 bases between the two germline ends.

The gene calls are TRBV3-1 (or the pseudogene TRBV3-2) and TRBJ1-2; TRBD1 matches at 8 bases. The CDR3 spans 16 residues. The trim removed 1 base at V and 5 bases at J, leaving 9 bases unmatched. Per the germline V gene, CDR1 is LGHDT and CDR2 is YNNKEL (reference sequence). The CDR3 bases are TGTGCCAGCAGCCAAGCATCCAGGGGGCTAGAATATGGCTACACCTTC. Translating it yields CASSQASRGLEYGYTF.